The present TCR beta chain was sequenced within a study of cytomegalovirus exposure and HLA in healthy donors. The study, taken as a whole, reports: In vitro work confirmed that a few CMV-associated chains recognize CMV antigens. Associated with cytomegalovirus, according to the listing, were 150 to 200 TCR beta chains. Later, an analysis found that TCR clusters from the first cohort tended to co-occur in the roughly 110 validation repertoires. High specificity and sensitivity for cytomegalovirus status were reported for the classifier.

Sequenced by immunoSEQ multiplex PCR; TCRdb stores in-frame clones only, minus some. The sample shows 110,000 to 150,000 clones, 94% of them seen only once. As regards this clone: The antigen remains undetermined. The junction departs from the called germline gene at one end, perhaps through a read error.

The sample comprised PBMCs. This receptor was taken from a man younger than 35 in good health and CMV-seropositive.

The CDR3 loop reads CSVEVWQNNEQFF. The CDR3 bases are TGCAGCGTCGAAGTATGGCAGAACAATGAGCAGTTCTTC. The V and J genes are TRBV29-1 and TRBJ2-1; no firm D call. This CDR3 is built from 13 residues. Germline V gene data show CDR1 as SQVTM and CDR2 as ANQGSEA.